The 32 T cell receptor beta chains listed next were all sequenced from one sample in a study of blood T cell repertoires in COVID-19. TCRdb's copy holds only in-frame clones and misses some; the assay was immunoSEQ multiplex PCR. The sample consists of 90,000 to 130,000 clones, around 82% of them appearing once. Source material: peripheral blood. The receptor source for this set is a woman aged 55-70 years with acute or convalescent COVID-19.

This clone was found once. The chain has TRBV18 and TRBJ2-1; D is possibly TRBD1 (6 bases). The CDR3 contains 14 residues. Germline CDR1 KGHSH, CDR2 LQKENI. With 3 bases removed from V and 9 bases from J, the gap between germline ends came to 15 bases. CDR3 sequence (DNA): TGTGCCAGCTCACCGGGGGCAGGGAAGGGTGAGCAGTTCTTC. Translation: CASSPGAGKGEQFF.

The rearrangement links TRBV5-6 to TRBJ1-4, with D perhaps TRBD1 (5 bases). The ends were cut back, 5 bases at V and 7 bases at J, with 15 bases in the middle. Germline CDR1 reads SGHDT; CDR2 reads YYEEEE. The CDR3 contains 14 residues. In nucleotides, the CDR3 is TGTGCCAGCAGTCAAGGACAAGAAATTGAAAAACTGTTTTTT. Translation gives CASSQGQEIEKLFF.

V gene TRBV2 combines with J gene TRBJ2-1, with 8 nucleotides matching TRBD1. V dropped 6 bases and J dropped 5; count of bases not matched to a gene: 9. Germline loops: CDR1 SNHLY, CDR2 FYNNEI. The CDR3 consists of 15 residues. This CDR3 is CASRDRVFSNNEQFF. The CDR3 DNA reads TGTGCCAGCAGGGACAGGGTTTTCTCTAACAATGAGCAGTTCTTC. The full variable domain, its missing parts supplied by reference TRBV2 and TRBJ2-1, is EPEVTQTPSHQVTQMGQEVILRCVPISNHLYFYWYRQILGQKVEFLVSFYNNEISEKSEIFDDQFSVERPDGSNFTLKIRSTKLEDSAMYFCASRDRVFSNNEQFFGPGTRLTVL.

The chain carries TRBV18 and TRBJ2-3; 9 bases line up with TRBD2. J lost 6 bases, V lost 6 bases, and 10 bases had no gene match. This CDR3 region has 15 residues. Germline V lookup: CDR1 KGHSH, CDR2 LQKENI. The CDR3 is CASSPPGTSKDTQYF. The CDR3 DNA reads TGTGCCAGCTCGCCGCCCGGGACTAGCAAGGATACGCAGTATTTT.

V is TRBV14 and J is TRBJ1-2, with 12 bases lining up with TRBD1. The V and J ends lost 3 bases and 8 bases, in that order; junction bases with no gene match: 10. This CDR3 region has 16 residues. Germline loops: CDR1 SGHDN, CDR2 FVKESK. CDR3 sequence reads: CASSQGPGQGARGYTF. DNA for the CDR3: TGTGCCAGCAGCCAGGGCCCGGGACAGGGGGCAAGAGGCTACACCTTC. Filled out from reference TRBV14 and TRBJ1-2, the complete variable domain reads EAGVTQFPSHSVIEKGQTVTLRCDPISGHDNLYWYRRVMGKEIKFLLHFVKESKQDESGMPNNRFLAERTGGTYSTLKVQPAELEDSGVYFCASSQGPGQGARGYTFGSGTRLTVV.

This clone appeared a few times. DNA of the CDR3: TGTGCCAGCTCACCGTCAAGCTCGGCTGAAGCTTTCTTT. Translated, it gives CASSPSSSAEAFF. This chain joins TRBV18 and TRBJ1-1; D gene ambiguous. The V end lost 3 bases, the J end lost 6 bases, and 11 bases lay between the germline ends. The length of the CDR3 is 13 residues. CDR1 and CDR2 from the germline V gene are KGHSH and LQKENI. Combining the CDR3 with reference TRBV18 and TRBJ1-1 gives the whole variable domain NAGVMQNPRHLVRRRGQEARLRCSPMKGHSHVYWYRQLPEEGLKFMVYLQKENIIDESGMPKERFSAEFPKEGPSILRIQQVVRGDSAAYFCASSPSSSAEAFFGQGTRLTVV.

This rearrangement joins TRBV4-3 to TRBJ1-4, with 7 bases identical to TRBD1. From germline, CDR1 is LGHNA and CDR2 YSLEER. The CDR3 extends over 15 amino acids. The V gene end was trimmed by 0 bases and the J gene end by 8 bases; junction bases not matched to a gene: 6. The CDR3 coding sequence is TGCGCCAGCAGCCAAGACACGGCAGGGGGGGAAAAACTGTTTTTT. It is translated as CASSQDTAGGEKLFF.

Note on this clone: One junction end does not reproduce the germline sequence, and a read error may be involved. V gene TRBV7-7 combines with J gene TRBJ2-1, with D perhaps given as TRBD1 or TRBD2 (7 bases each). Per the germline V gene, CDR1 is SSHAT and CDR2 is FNYEAQ (reference sequence). This CDR3 spans 13 amino acids. The CDR3 sequence is CASRGGPYNEQFF. The DNA for the CDR3 is TGTGCTAGCAGGGGGGGGCCTTACAATGAGCAGTTCTTC.

The chain carries TRBV18 and TRBJ2-3; TRBD1 matches 7 bases. Germline CDR1 KGHSH, CDR2 LQKENI. The junction had 6 bases not matched to a gene; V was cut back by 4 bases and J by 2 bases. CDR3 length equals 15 residues. CDR3 nucleotides: TGTGCCAGCTCACTGGCAGGGGGTTTCACAGATACGCAGTATTTT. This codes for CASSLAGGFTDTQYF.

The CDR3 protein is CASSNRGTNTEAFF. The CDR3 nucleotides read TGTGCCAGCAGCAACAGGGGCACGAACACTGAAGCTTTCTTT. This rearrangement joins TRBV9 to TRBJ1-1; 7 nucleotides align to TRBD1. The germline V gene encodes CDR1 SGDLS and CDR2 YYNGEE. The CDR3 runs to 14 residues. V was pared by 4 bases and J by 1 base, with 4 bases of the junction left unmatched.

The chain employs TRBV11-3 and TRBJ1-1, with 7 bases lining up with TRBD1. The CDR3 has 13 amino acids. The V gene's germline CDR1 is SGHNT and CDR2 YENEEA. V shed 0 bases and J 11 bases; nucleotides not matched to a gene: 6. CDR3: CASSLDGTAFAFF. DNA for the CDR3: TGTGCCAGCAGCTTAGATGGGACAGCTTTTGCTTTCTTT.

The chain carries TRBV19 and TRBJ1-2; 11 bases line up with TRBD1. The CDR3 sequence is 14 residues long. CDR1 is LNHDA and CDR2 is SQIVND in the germline V gene (reference sequence). Trimming took 6 bases from V and 4 from J; bases not matched to a gene: 4. The CDR3 nucleotides are TGTGCCAGTAGCGCCGGGACAGGGGGCTATGGCTACACCTTC. As protein: CASSAGTGGYGYTF.

The chain joins TRBV29-1 to TRBJ2-3; D gene uncertain. The germline V and J ends were trimmed by 1 base and 0 bases, with 11 bases remaining between them. Germline CDR1 reads SQVTM; CDR2 reads ANQGSEA. The CDR3 spans 15 residues. The CDR3: CSVEARFDSTDTQYF. CDR3 sequence (DNA): TGCAGCGTTGAAGCCAGGTTCGATAGCACAGATACGCAGTATTTT.

About this clone: With a much larger clone just one base away, this may be a read error. This CDR3 reads CASRYGNTEAFF. The CDR3, as DNA: TGCGCCAGCAGGTACGGGAACACTGAAGCTTTCTTT. The V call is TRBV5-1, the J call TRBJ1-1; no definite D call. V gave up 5 bases and J gave up 1 base, with 6 bases separating them. CDR1 is SGHRS, CDR2 YFSETQ, per germline. The CDR3 loop spans 12 amino acids.

This chain uses TRBV5-5 with TRBJ1-5; 9 bases match TRBD1. In germline, CDR1 is SGHKS, CDR2 YYEKEE (reference sequence). The trim removed 5 bases at V and 1 base at J, leaving 10 bases unmatched. This CDR3 spans 17 amino acids. The CDR3 DNA is TGTGCCAGCAGTCGGACAGGGGATGTGAGCAGCAATCAGCCCCAGCATTTT. It encodes CASSRTGDVSSNQPQHF.

The J gene is TRBJ1-1, the V gene TRBV24-1; 10 nucleotides align to TRBD1. CDR1 is KGHDR and CDR2 is SFDVKD in the germline V gene. The CDR3 loop spans 13 amino acids. The V and J ends lost 2 bases and 8 bases, in that order; junction bases with no gene match: 1. CDR3 in DNA: TGTGCCACCAGTGATTGGGACAGGGGAGAAGCTTTCTTT. As protein: CATSDWDRGEAFF.

V and J are TRBV27 and TRBJ2-7, with 8 bases matching TRBD1. Germline V gene lookup returns CDR1 MNHEY and CDR2 SMNVEV (reference sequence). The CDR3 loop spans 17 amino acids. The V gene end was trimmed by 6 bases and the J gene end by 0 bases; junction bases not matched to a gene: 13. The CDR3 DNA sequence: TGTGCCAGCAGCCTATGGACGCGACAGGGGCTCTCCTACGAGCAGTACTTC. Protein product: CASSLWTRQGLSYEQYF.

This rearrangement joins TRBV19 to TRBJ2-7; TRBD1 aligns across 7 bases. Germline-derived CDR1 and CDR2 are LNHDA and SQIVND (reference sequence). Trimming at V came to 8 bases and at J to 2 bases, leaving 12 bases not matched to a gene. The CDR3 is 15 amino acids. CDR3 in DNA: TGTGCCAGTCGCATCTCGACAGGGTCTGCCTACGAGCAGTACTTC. Its protein product is CASRISTGSAYEQYF.

The chain has TRBV11-2 and TRBJ1-1; no definite D call. This CDR3 is 13 amino acids long. Between the trimmed V and J ends, which lost 0 bases and 7 bases, there was a span of 9 bases. Per the germline V gene, CDR1 is SGHAT and CDR2 is FQNNGV. The CDR3 DNA follows: TGTGCCAGCAGCTTAGATCTGCGAGGTGAAGCTTTCTTT. Translated, it gives CASSLDLRGEAFF.

The CDR3 bases are TGTGCCAGCAGACAGGGGGCCCGAACCGGGGAGCTGTTTTTT. Its translation is CASRQGARTGELFF. The V call is TRBV6-5, the J call TRBJ2-2, with 9 bases matching TRBD1. The CDR3 has 14 residues. The J segment lost 5 bases and the V segment lost 6 bases, leaving 4 bases of the junction unmatched. Germline V gives CDR1 MNHEY, CDR2 SVGAGI.

This clone was found a few times. V gene TRBV7-8 combines with J gene TRBJ2-1; maybe TRBD2 (5 bases). CDR1 is SGHVS and CDR2 is FQNEAQ in the germline V gene. CDR3 length: 12 residues. V was trimmed by 5 bases and J by 12 bases, leaving 14 bases between them. DNA of the CDR3: TGTGCCAGCAGCAGCGGTAATTTTGGGCAGTTCTTC. It encodes CASSSGNFGQFF.

The genes are TRBV12-5 and TRBJ1-3; D is undetermined. Trimming removed 3 bases at V and 1 base at J, with 16 bases between. The CDR3 is 17 amino acids. CDR1 is LGHNT and CDR2 is FRNRAP in the germline V gene. The CDR3, as DNA: TGTGCTAGTGGTTTCTGGTTAGCTCTGACGTCTGGAAACACCATATATTTT. Its translation: CASGFWLALTSGNTIYF.

At least ten counts were recorded for this clone. The V call is TRBV7-9, the J call TRBJ1-3, with D uncertain. Trimming shortened V by 0 bases and J by 4 bases, and 7 bases separated the two germline ends. This CDR3 has 14 amino acids. Germline CDR1 is SEHNR and CDR2 is FQNEAQ (reference sequence). The CDR3: CASSLAAQGNTIYF. The CDR3 DNA sequence: TGTGCCAGCAGCTTAGCCGCGCAAGGAAACACCATATATTTT.

The chain has TRBV3-1 (or the pseudogene TRBV3-2) and TRBJ1-1, with 7 bases identical to TRBD1. The germline V gene encodes CDR1 LGHDT and CDR2 YNNKEL (reference sequence). This CDR3 has 16 residues. V lost 1 base to trimming and J lost 3 bases; unmatched junction nucleotides: 8. Here the CDR3 reads CASSQVPTGLDTEAFF. In nucleotides, the CDR3 is TGTGCCAGCAGCCAAGTCCCGACAGGGTTGGACACTGAAGCTTTCTTT.

With regard to this clone: At one boundary the junction diverges from the germline segment, which might be a read error. The V gene is TRBV11-3, the J gene TRBJ2-5; no clear D. The CDR3 is made up of 11 amino acids. Germline lookup yields CDR1 SGHNT and CDR2 YENEEA. The CDR3 DNA reads as TGTGCCAGCAGCTTAGGCACCATTCAGAACTTC. This codes for CASSLGTIQNF.

The chain carries TRBV28 and TRBJ2-4; 8 nucleotides line up with TRBD2. Germline V gene data show CDR1 as MDHEN and CDR2 as SYDVKM. J lost 5 bases, V lost 6 bases, and 6 bases had no gene match. CDR3 length: 14 residues. The CDR3 DNA follows: TGTGCCAGCAGCCCGGCGGGGGGAGAAAACATTCAGTACTTC. This encodes CASSPAGGENIQYF.

This clone has just a few counts. The rearrangement links TRBV28 to TRBJ1-1; D remains unclear. Germline values: CDR1 MDHEN, CDR2 SYDVKM. The CDR3 contains 13 residues. Trimming stripped 4 bases from V and 0 bases from J, with 6 bases between. CDR3 in amino acids: CASSSQMNTEAFF. The CDR3, as DNA: TGTGCCAGCAGTTCTCAGATGAACACTGAAGCTTTCTTT.

This clone was recorded only once. J is TRBJ1-5 and V is TRBV18, with D unresolved. Looked up from germline, CDR1 is KGHSH and CDR2 is LQKENI. This CDR3 region has 14 residues. The V end was cut by 0 bases, the J end by 2 bases, with 5 bases between. CDR3: CASSPPQGNQPQHF. The CDR3 DNA reads as TGTGCCAGCTCACCACCCCAGGGCAATCAGCCCCAGCATTTT.

The chain has TRBV7-3 and TRBJ1-1, with D possibly being TRBD1 (5 bases). This CDR3 has 14 amino acids. With 4 bases removed from V and 4 bases from J, the gap between germline ends came to 13 bases. Looked up from germline, CDR1 is SGHTA and CDR2 is FQGTGA. The CDR3 nucleotides read TGTGCCAGCAGCTCCGTCGGGGGGAGCACTGAAGCTTTCTTT. This codes for CASSSVGGSTEAFF.

V usage is TRBV19 and J usage is TRBJ2-5, with 11 bases that match TRBD2. The J segment lost 4 bases and the V segment lost 6 bases, leaving 7 bases of the junction unmatched. CDR3 length: 15 amino acids. Germline V gives CDR1 LNHDA, CDR2 SQIVND (reference sequence). CDR3 protein: CASSRGLAGGETQYF. The CDR3 region has the DNA TGTGCCAGTAGCCGCGGACTAGCGGGTGGAGAGACCCAGTACTTC.

This chain joins TRBV7-2 and TRBJ1-1; D not certain. V lost 7 bases and J 5 bases, leaving 8 bases between the germline ends. This CDR3 spans 11 amino acids. CDR1 is SGHTA, CDR2 FQGNSA, per germline. The CDR3: CASTRRTEAFF. CDR3 nucleotide sequence: TGTGCCAGCACCAGGCGAACTGAAGCTTTCTTT.

The chain recombines TRBV4-3 with TRBJ1-1; D is perhaps TRBD1 (5 bases). In germline, CDR1 is LGHNA, CDR2 YSLEER. This CDR3 has 17 residues. With 0 bases removed from V and 4 bases from J, the gap between germline ends came to 18 bases. The CDR3 coding sequence is TGCGCCAGCAGCCAAGATTTCCCCTTAGACAGTAGCACTGAAGCTTTCTTT. As protein: CASSQDFPLDSSTEAFF.